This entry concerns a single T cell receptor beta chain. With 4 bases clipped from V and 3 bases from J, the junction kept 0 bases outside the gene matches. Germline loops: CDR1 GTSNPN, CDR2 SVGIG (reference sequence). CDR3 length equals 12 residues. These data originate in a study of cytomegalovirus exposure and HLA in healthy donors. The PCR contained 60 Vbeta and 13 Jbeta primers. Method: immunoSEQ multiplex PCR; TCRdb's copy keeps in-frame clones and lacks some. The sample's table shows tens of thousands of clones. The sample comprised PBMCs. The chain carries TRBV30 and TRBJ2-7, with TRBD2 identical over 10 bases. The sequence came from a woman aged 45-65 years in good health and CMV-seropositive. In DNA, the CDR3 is TGTGCCTGGACTAGCGGGGGCTACGAGCAGTACTTC. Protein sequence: CAWTSGGYEQYF. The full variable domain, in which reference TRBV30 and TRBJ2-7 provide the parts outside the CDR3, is SQTIHQWPATLVQPVGSPLSLECTVEGTSNPNLYWYRQAAGRGLQLLFYSVGIGQISSEVPQNLSASRPQDRQFILSSKKLLLSDSGFYLCAWTSGGYEQYFGPGTRLTVT.